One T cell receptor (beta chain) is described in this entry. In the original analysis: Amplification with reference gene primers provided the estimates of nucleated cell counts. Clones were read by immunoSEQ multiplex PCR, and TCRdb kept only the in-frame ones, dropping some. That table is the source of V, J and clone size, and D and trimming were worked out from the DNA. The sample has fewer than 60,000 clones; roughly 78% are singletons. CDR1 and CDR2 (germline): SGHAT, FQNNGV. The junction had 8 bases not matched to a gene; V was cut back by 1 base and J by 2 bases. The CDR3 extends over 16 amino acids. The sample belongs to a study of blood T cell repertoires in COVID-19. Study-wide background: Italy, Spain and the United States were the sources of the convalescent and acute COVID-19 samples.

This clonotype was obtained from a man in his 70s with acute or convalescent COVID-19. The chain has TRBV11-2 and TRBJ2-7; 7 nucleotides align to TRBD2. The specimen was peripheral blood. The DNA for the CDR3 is TGTGCCAGCAGCTTAGTTCCGGCTAGCGGCCCCTACGAGCAGTACTTC. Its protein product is CASSLVPASGPYEQYF. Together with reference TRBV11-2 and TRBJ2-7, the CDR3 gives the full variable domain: EAGVAQSPRYKIIEKRQSVAFWCNPISGHATLYWYQQILGQGPKLLIQFQNNGVVDDSQLPKDRFSAERLKGVDSTLKIQPAKLEDSAVYLCASSLVPASGPYEQYFGPGTRLTVT.